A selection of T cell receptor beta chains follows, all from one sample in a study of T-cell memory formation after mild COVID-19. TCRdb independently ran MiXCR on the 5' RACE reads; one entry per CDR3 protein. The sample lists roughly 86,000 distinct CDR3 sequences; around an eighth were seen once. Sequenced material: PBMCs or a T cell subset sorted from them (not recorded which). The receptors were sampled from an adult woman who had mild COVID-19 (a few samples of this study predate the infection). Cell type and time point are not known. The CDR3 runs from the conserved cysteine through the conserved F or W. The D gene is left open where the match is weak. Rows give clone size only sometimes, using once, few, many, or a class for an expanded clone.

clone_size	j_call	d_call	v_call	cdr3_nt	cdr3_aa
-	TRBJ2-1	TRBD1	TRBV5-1	TGCGCCAGCCGTGAAACCGGGACAGGGGTCAATGAGCAGTTCTTC	CASRETGTGVNEQFF
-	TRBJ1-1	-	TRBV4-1	TGCGCCAGCAGCCAGTCAGATGAAGCTTTCTTT	CASSQSDEAFF
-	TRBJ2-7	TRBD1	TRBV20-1	TGCAGTGCTAGAGCCGGGACAGCCGAGCAGTACTTC	CSARAGTAEQYF
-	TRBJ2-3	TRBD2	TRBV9	TGTGCCAGCAGCACACCGACTAGCGGGGACACAGATACGCAGTATTTT	CASSTPTSGDTDTQYF
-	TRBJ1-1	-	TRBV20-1	TGCCTTCTCCGGTTGCACACTGAAGCTTTCTTT	CLLRLHTEAFF
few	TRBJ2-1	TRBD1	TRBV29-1	TGCAGCGTTGGGTTGACAGGGGGTATCTACAATGAGCAGTTCTTC	CSVGLTGGIYNEQFF
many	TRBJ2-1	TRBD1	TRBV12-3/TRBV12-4	TGTGCCAGCAGTCTTGGGGACAGGGGATTCTTC	CASSLGDRGFF
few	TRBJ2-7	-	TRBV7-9	TGTGCCAGCAGCATCGGAGGGCTCTCCTACGAGCAGTACTTC	CASSIGGLSYEQYF
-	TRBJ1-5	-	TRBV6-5	TGTGCCAGCAGCGAGGTTCGCAATCAGCCCCAGCATTTT	CASSEVRNQPQHF
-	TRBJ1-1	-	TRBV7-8	TGTGCCAGCAGCTTAACTGGCGACAGTGAAGCTTTCTTT	CASSLTGDSEAFF
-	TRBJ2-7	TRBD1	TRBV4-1	TGCGCCAGCAGCCACCTACCGGGACAGGGGGCCCACGAGCAGTACTTC	CASSHLPGQGAHEQYF
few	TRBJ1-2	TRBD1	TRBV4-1	TGCGCCAGCAGCCCGGGACAGGGGTATGGCTACACCTTC	CASSPGQGYGYTF
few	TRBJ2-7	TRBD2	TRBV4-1	TGCGCCAGCAGCCAAGGGGACGGGGGGGACTACGAGCAGTACTTC	CASSQGDGGDYEQYF
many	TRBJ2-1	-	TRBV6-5	TGTGCCAGCAGGTACGGACAGTTCCATGAGCAGTTCTTC	CASRYGQFHEQFF
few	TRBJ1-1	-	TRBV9	TGTGCCAGCAGCGTAGGGGACGCTGCTTCGAACACTGAAGCTTTCTTT	CASSVGDAASNTEAFF
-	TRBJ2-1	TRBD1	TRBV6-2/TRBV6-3	TGTGCCAGCAGTTACTCGACCGGGACAGGGGGCGAAATCGATGAGCAGTTCTTC	CASSYSTGTGGEIDEQFF
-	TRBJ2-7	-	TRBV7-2	TGTGCCAGCAGCTCCCAGGGTGCCGAGCAGTACTTC	CASSSQGAEQYF
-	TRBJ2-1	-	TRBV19	TGTGCCAGTAGTATGGGCCCCCTCTCCTACAATGAGCAGTTCTTC	CASSMGPLSYNEQFF
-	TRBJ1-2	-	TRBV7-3	TGTGCCAGCAGCCCAAACAGTAACTATGGCTACACCTTC	CASSPNSNYGYTF
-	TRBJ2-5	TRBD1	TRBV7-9	TGTGCCAGCAGCTCACCGGGACAGGGGCTAGAGACCCAGTACTTC	CASSSPGQGLETQYF
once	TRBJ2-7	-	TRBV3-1	TGTGCCAGCAGCCAGGAAGGCTCCTACGAGCAGTACTTC	CASSQEGSYEQYF
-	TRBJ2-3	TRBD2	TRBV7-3	TGTGCCAGCAGCCCCCTGGGGGGGGAAGCAGATACGCAGTATTTT	CASSPLGGEADTQYF
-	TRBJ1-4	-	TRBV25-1	TGTGCCAGCAGTGAAATGAAAAGAGCTAATGAAAAACTGTTTTTT	CASSEMKRANEKLFF
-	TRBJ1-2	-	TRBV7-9	TGTGCCAGCAGCTTAGGGGATGACGACGACTATGGCTACACCTTC	CASSLGDDDDYGYTF
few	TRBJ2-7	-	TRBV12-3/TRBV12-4	TGTGCCAGCAGTTTAGCCCCCAGGGCCTTGGAGCAGTACTTC	CASSLAPRALEQYF
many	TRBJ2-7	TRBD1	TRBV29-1	TGCAGCGTTCCAAGAGATCCATTGTCCGGGACAGAGCCCCACCAAGAGCAGTACTTC	CSVPRDPLSGTEPHQEQYF
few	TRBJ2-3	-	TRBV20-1	TGCAGTGCTAGAGATAATAGGGACTATACGCAGTATTTT	CSARDNRDYTQYF
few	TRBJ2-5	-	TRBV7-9	TGTGCCAGCAGCTATGTAGGGGTTGGAGAGACCCAGTACTTC	CASSYVGVGETQYF
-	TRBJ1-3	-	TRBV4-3	TGCGCCAGCAGCCCGAATTGGGACGGAGGAAACACCATATATTTT	CASSPNWDGGNTIYF
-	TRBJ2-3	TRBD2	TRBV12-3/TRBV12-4	TGTGCCAGCAGTTTCGGGGGAGGGAGCACAGATACGCAGTATTTT	CASSFGGGSTDTQYF
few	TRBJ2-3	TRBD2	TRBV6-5	TGTGCCAGCAGTTCGGGGGGGCGGGGCACAGATACGCAGTATTTT	CASSSGGRGTDTQYF
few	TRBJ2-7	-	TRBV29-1	TGCAGCGTTGAAGATAGTGGACAGAGCTCCTACGAGCAGTACTTC	CSVEDSGQSSYEQYF
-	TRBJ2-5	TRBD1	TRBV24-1	TGTGCCACCAGTATCCGAGCGGGACAGGGGGCTCGAGAGACCCAGTACTTC	CATSIRAGQGARETQYF
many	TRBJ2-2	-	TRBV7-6	TGTGCCAGCAGCACGTCAGCATACCCCAGGGATCTAGGGAACACCGGGGAGCTGTTTTTT	CASSTSAYPRDLGNTGELFF
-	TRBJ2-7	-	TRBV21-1	TGTGCCAGCAGCAAAGGTCTGCTAACGAGCTCCTACGAGCAGTACTTC	CASSKGLLTSSYEQYF
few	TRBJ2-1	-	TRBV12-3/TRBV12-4	TGTGCCAGCAGTTTAGGGGGCGGGGCCGGTGGGGATGAGCAGTTCTTC	CASSLGGGAGGDEQFF
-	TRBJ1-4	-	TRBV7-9	TGTGCCAGCAGCCCCTTACCGGGACACCAGGCAACTAATGAAAAACTGTTTTTT	CASSPLPGHQATNEKLFF
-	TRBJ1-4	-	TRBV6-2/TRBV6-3	TGTGCCAGCAGTTACCCGCCCGTCAGGGGACGGGAAAAACTGTTTTTT	CASSYPPVRGREKLFF
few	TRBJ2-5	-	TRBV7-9	TGTGCCAGCAGCTTAGCCCCCTGGGAGGGGGCTAAGACCCAGTACTTC	CASSLAPWEGAKTQYF
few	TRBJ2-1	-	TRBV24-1	TGTGCCACCAGTGGTGGTAGCGCCGGTGAGCAGTTCTTC	CATSGGSAGEQFF
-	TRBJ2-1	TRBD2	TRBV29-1	TGCAGCGTTGGTTTAGCGGGAATGGGTGAGCAGTTCTTC	CSVGLAGMGEQFF
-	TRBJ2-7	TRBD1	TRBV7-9	TGTGCCAGCAGCCCGGCCCCCCGGACAGGGAACTACGAGCAGTACTTC	CASSPAPRTGNYEQYF
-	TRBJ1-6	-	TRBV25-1	TGTGCCAGCAGTGAACCGGGACCGGGACCCGAGGCCTATAATTCACCCCTCCACTTT	CASSEPGPGPEAYNSPLHF
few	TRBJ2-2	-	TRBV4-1	TGCGCCAGCAGCCAAGTGGGACTCCAGGCCGGGGAGCTGTTTTTT	CASSQVGLQAGELFF
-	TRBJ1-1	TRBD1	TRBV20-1	TGCAGTGCTAGACGGCTTACGACAGGGACTGAAGCTTTCTTT	CSARRLTTGTEAFF
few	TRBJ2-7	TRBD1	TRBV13	TGTGCCAGCAGCCCCGGGACAGGGGATCCCTACGAGCAGTACTTC	CASSPGTGDPYEQYF
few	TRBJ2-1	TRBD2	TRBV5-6	TGTGCCAGCAGCTCCAAGGGGGTAGCGGGAGTTGAGCAGTTCTTC	CASSSKGVAGVEQFF
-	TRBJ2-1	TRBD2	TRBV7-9	TGTGCCAGCAGCCATACTACTAGCGGGAGGGCCGTAGAATACAATGAGCAGTTCTTC	CASSHTTSGRAVEYNEQFF
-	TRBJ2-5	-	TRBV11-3	TGTGCCAGCAGCTTAGGGAGGGCAGAAGAGACCCAGTACTTC	CASSLGRAEETQYF
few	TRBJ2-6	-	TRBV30	TGTGCCTGGAGAACAACGGCTGGGGCCAACGTCCTGACTTTC	CAWRTTAGANVLTF
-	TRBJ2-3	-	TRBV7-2	TGTGCCAGCAGCCGCGGGCCTATGGGAGACACAGATACGCAGTATTTT	CASSRGPMGDTDTQYF
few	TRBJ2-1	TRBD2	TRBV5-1	TGCGCCAGCAGCTTGGAGGCTAGCGGGATTGATGAGCAGTTCTTC	CASSLEASGIDEQFF
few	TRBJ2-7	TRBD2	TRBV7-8	TGTGCCAGCAGCTCGGGACTAGCGGGGGGGTACTCCTACGAGCAGTACTTC	CASSSGLAGGYSYEQYF
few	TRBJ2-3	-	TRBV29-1	TGCAGCGCCAGGGACCCTAGCACAGATACGCAGTATTTT	CSARDPSTDTQYF
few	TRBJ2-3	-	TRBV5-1	TGCGCCAGCAGCTTGAACAGTGCTAGCACAGATACGCAGTATTTT	CASSLNSASTDTQYF
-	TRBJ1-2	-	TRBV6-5	TGTGCCAGCAGTTACAGATCCTCAGGGGAGGACTATGGCTACACCTTC	CASSYRSSGEDYGYTF
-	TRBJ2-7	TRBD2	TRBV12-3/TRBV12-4	TGTGCCAGCAGCTGGGGGGACTACTACGAGCAGTACTTC	CASSWGDYYEQYF
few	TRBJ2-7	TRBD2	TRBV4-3	TGCGCCAGCAGCGACGGGACTAGCGCCTACTACGAGCAGTACTTC	CASSDGTSAYYEQYF